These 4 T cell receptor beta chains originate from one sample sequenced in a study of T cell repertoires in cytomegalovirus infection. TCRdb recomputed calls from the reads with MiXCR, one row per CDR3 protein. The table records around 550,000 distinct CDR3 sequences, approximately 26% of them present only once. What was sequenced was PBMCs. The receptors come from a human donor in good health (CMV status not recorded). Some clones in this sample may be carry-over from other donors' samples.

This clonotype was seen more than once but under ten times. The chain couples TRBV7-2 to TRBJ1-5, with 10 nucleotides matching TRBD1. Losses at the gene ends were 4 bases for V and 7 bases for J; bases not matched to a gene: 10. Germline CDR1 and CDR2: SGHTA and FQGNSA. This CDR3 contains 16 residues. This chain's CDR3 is CASSSFGQGEVQPQHF. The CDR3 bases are TGTGCCAGCAGCTCCTTCGGACAGGGGGAGGTGCAGCCCCAGCATTTT.

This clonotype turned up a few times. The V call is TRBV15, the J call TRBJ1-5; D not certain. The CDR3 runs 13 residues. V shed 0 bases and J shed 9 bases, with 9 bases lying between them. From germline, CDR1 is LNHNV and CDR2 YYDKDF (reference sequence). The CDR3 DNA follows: TGTGCCACCAGCAGAGATAACCGGCCGCCCCAGCATTTT. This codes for CATSRDNRPPQHF.

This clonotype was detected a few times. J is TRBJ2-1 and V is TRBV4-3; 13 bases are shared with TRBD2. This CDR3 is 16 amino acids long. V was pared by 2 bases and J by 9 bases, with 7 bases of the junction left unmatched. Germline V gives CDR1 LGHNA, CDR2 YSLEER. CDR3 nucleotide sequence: TGCGCCAGCAGCCAACGAACTAGCGGGAGGGCAACTGAGCAGTTCTTC. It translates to CASSQRTSGRATEQFF.

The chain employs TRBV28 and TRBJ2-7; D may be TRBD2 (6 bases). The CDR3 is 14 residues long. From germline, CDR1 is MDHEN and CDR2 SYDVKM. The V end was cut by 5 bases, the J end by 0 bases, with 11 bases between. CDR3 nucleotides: TGTGCCAGCAGTGTTAGCGGTTCCTCCTACGAGCAGTACTTC. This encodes CASSVSGSSYEQYF. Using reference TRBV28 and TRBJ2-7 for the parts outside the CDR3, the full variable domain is DVKVTQSSRYLVKRTGEKVFLECVQDMDHENMFWYRQDPGLGLRLIYFSYDVKMKEKGDIPEGYSVSREKKERFSLILESASTNQTSMYLCASSVSGSSYEQYFGPGTRLTVT.